The next 22 T cell receptor beta chains were all read from a single sample in a study of patients and donors after allogeneic stem cell transplantation. TCRdb redid the calling of the RT-PCR reads with MiXCR, one entry per CDR3 protein. The sample lists hundreds of thousands of distinct CDR3 sequences, approximately 16% occurring once. Sequences were obtained from blood, either unsorted or a sorted T cell fraction (not recorded which). These TCRs come from a human donor who was either an allogeneic HSCT recipient or a stem cell or donor lymphocyte infusion donor (not recorded which). It is not recorded whose cells these are; they may come from a transplant donor.

This clonotype showed up just a few times. The J gene is TRBJ2-1, the V gene TRBV3-1; D gene unclear. The CDR3 runs 17 residues. Germline assignment: CDR1 LGHDT and CDR2 YNNKEL (reference sequence). With 4 bases removed from V and 0 bases from J, the gap between germline ends came to 16 bases. The CDR3 loop reads CASSPSRLRISYNEQFF. DNA of the CDR3: TGTGCCAGCAGCCCCTCTCGACTCCGAATCTCCTACAATGAGCAGTTCTTC.

The table lists this clonotype with a few counts. This sequence joins TRBV20-1 and TRBJ2-1; D perhaps matches TRBD1 (5 bases). Per the germline V gene, CDR1 is DFQATT and CDR2 is SNEGSKA (reference sequence). V lost 8 bases, J lost 0 bases, and 14 bases lay in between. This CDR3 has 14 amino acids. CDR3 DNA sequence: TGCAGTACCCAAGGGGAAGCCTCCTACAATGAGCAGTTCTTC. Protein product: CSTQGEASYNEQFF.

This clonotype has at least ten counts. The chain is built from TRBV7-6 and TRBJ2-7, with 7 bases fitting TRBD2. Losses at the gene ends were 0 bases for V and 0 bases for J; bases not matched to a gene: 2. CDR1 and CDR2 (germline): SGHVS, FNYEAQ. The CDR3 is made up of 15 amino acids. This CDR3 reads CASSLAGTNSYEQYF. The CDR3 DNA reads TGTGCCAGCAGCTTAGCTGGGACTAACTCCTACGAGCAGTACTTC. Looking up the rest from reference TRBV7-6 and TRBJ2-7 gives the full variable domain: GAGVSQSPRYKVTKRGQDVALRCDPISGHVSLYWYRQALGQGPEFLTYFNYEAQQDKSGLPNDRFSAERPEGSISTLTIQRTEQRDSAMYRCASSLAGTNSYEQYFGPGTRLTVT.

This clonotype was observed a few times. The J gene is TRBJ2-7, the V gene TRBV16, with D possibly TRBD1 on 6 matching bases. Germline CDR1 reads KGHSY; CDR2 reads FQNENV. The CDR3 is 14 residues long. The V gene lost 2 bases and the J gene lost 4 bases, with 12 bases spanning the gap. The CDR3 region has the DNA TGTGCCAGCAGCCAAAACAGGGTTACGTACGAGCAGTACTTC. Residues: CASSQNRVTYEQYF.

This sequence joins TRBV20-1 and TRBJ2-1, with D uncertain. V was pared by 6 bases and J by 4 bases, with 19 bases between. This CDR3 comprises 15 residues. Germline V lookup: CDR1 DFQATT, CDR2 SNEGSKA (reference sequence). The CDR3 loop is CSAVVTNDIYNEQFF. The CDR3 bases are TGCAGTGCGGTGGTGACGAACGATATTTACAATGAGCAGTTCTTC.

This clonotype was recorded a few times. The J gene is TRBJ2-3, the V gene TRBV12-3 or TRBV12-4; D perhaps matches TRBD1 (5 bases). This CDR3 is built from 13 residues. V was trimmed by 6 bases and J by 5 bases, leaving 12 bases between them. CDR3 DNA: TGTGCCAGCAGCCGAAACAGGAAAGATACGCAGTATTTT. Its translation is CASSRNRKDTQYF.

The chain employs TRBV4-1 and TRBJ2-5; no firm D call. CDR1 is MGHRA, CDR2 YSYEKL, per germline. CDR3 size: 13 residues. V was clipped by 0 bases and J by 4 bases, with 6 bases between them. This CDR3 reads CASSQDFGETQYF. The CDR3 nucleotides read TGCGCCAGCAGCCAAGATTTTGGAGAGACCCAGTACTTC.

The rearrangement links TRBV7-2 to TRBJ2-3; D perhaps matches TRBD2 (6 bases). The CDR3 is 13 amino acids. Germline values: CDR1 SGHTA, CDR2 FQGNSA. V lost 8 bases, J lost 3 bases, and 12 bases lay in between. CDR3 sequence reads: CASAVGRTDTQYF. In nucleotides, the CDR3 is TGTGCCAGCGCGGTGGGGAGGACAGATACGCAGTATTTT. The whole variable domain, remainder taken from reference TRBV7-2 and TRBJ2-3, is GAGVSQSPSNKVTEKGKDVELRCDPISGHTALYWYRQSLGQGLEFLIYFQGNSAPDKSGLPSDRFSAERTGGSVSTLTIQRTQQEDSAVYLCASAVGRTDTQYFGPGTRLTVL.

The chain recombines TRBV18 with TRBJ1-1; 9 positions agree with TRBD1. Germline assignment: CDR1 KGHSH and CDR2 LQKENI. The CDR3 loop spans 16 amino acids. After removal of 3 bases from V and 0 bases from J, the junction contained 5 bases not matched to a gene. The CDR3 is CASSPRQGGMNTEAFF. The CDR3, as DNA: TGTGCCAGCTCACCTCGACAGGGGGGTATGAACACTGAAGCTTTCTTT.

In its sample, this clonotype was seen many times. The chain has TRBV5-1 and TRBJ2-2, with 9 bases matching TRBD1. The CDR3 has 16 amino acids. The ends lost 4 bases at V and 5 bases at J; junction bases unmatched: 9. Germline V gives CDR1 SGHRS, CDR2 YFSETQ. CDR3 DNA: TGCGCCAGCAGCATGGAGGGGACAGGGAGTACCGGGGAGCTGTTTTTT. It encodes CASSMEGTGSTGELFF.

This clonotype came up many times. The gene calls are TRBV6-1 and TRBJ1-4, with D possibly TRBD1 on 6 matching bases. Germline loops: CDR1 MNHNS, CDR2 SASEGT. The CDR3 is 13 amino acids. CDR3 nucleotides: TGTGTTACAGGGAGAAGTGCTAATGAAAAACTGTTTTTT. Protein: CVTGRSANEKLFF.

This CDR3 reads CASSVGWGNRQETQYF. The CDR3 coding sequence is TGTGCCAGCAGCGTTGGCTGGGGAAACAGGCAAGAGACCCAGTACTTC. The V call is TRBV9, the J call TRBJ2-5; D might be TRBD1 (5 bases). The V gene's germline CDR1 is SGDLS and CDR2 YYNGEE. CDR3 length: 16 amino acids. Trimming stripped 2 bases from V and 2 bases from J, with 16 bases between.

The rearrangement uses TRBV7-9 and TRBJ2-3, with 9 positions matching TRBD2. Germline CDR1 reads SEHNR; CDR2 reads FQNEAQ (reference sequence). Germline trimming cut 2 bases from V and 2 bases from J; bases unmatched to any gene: 5. The CDR3 extends over 16 amino acids. CDR3 loop: CASSLLAGGYTDTQYF. In DNA, the CDR3 is TGTGCCAGCAGCTTACTGGCGGGGGGGTACACAGATACGCAGTATTTT.

This clonotype appeared a few times. CDR3 in DNA: TGTGCCAGCAGCCAAGCCCAGCGGGGGAGGTTCTACAATGAGCAGTTCTTC. It codes for CASSQAQRGRFYNEQFF. The V and J genes are TRBV3-1 and TRBJ2-1, with 8 bases that match TRBD2. The V gene's germline CDR1 is LGHDT and CDR2 YNNKEL (reference sequence). Losses at the gene ends were 1 base for V and 3 bases for J; bases not matched to a gene: 8. The length of the CDR3 is 17 residues.

This clonotype was observed a few times. The rearrangement uses TRBV5-6 and TRBJ2-3, with D possibly matching TRBD2 (6 bases). This CDR3 has 14 residues. V dropped 4 bases and J dropped 4 bases, with 13 bases sitting between them. Germline CDR1 is SGHDT and CDR2 is YYEEEE. The CDR3 region is CASSTEGIADTQYF. The CDR3 DNA follows: TGTGCCAGCAGCACGGAGGGTATCGCAGATACGCAGTATTTT.

This sequence joins TRBV5-1 and TRBJ1-1, with D possibly being TRBD1 (6 bases). The V gene's germline CDR1 is SGHRS and CDR2 YFSETQ. Trimming took 7 bases from V and 4 from J, leaving 20 bases between them. This CDR3 spans 15 amino acids. CDR3 bases: TGCGCCAGCGTCCGGGACACATTGGGGGGCACTGAAGCTTTCTTT. Translation: CASVRDTLGGTEAFF.

The chain employs TRBV6-1 and TRBJ1-2; TRBD1 is a possible D gene (5 bases). The germline V gene has CDR1 MNHNS and CDR2 SASEGT. Trimming pared 10 bases from V and 7 bases from J, leaving 28 bases between. The CDR3 loop spans 16 amino acids. The CDR3 nucleotides are TGTGCCACCGCGCGGGGCAAGGGGCGTTCTTTGGCTGGCTACACCTTC. It translates to CATARGKGRSLAGYTF.

In its sample, this clonotype was seen once. This chain links TRBV20-1 with TRBJ2-7, with 8 positions matching TRBD2. The germline V gene has CDR1 DFQATT and CDR2 SNEGSKA (reference sequence). V trimming: 3 bases; J trimming: 7 bases; junction bases outside the gene matches: 14. The CDR3 runs 15 residues. The CDR3 DNA sequence: TGCAGTGCTAGTACCGGTCGGCTAGCGGGTGGAGAGCAGTACTTC. This encodes CSASTGRLAGGEQYF.

This clonotype was seen ten or more times. As DNA, the CDR3 is TGCGCCAGCAGCTTGGACAGGGGGCGAACAGATACGCAGTATTTT. Amino acid sequence: CASSLDRGRTDTQYF. This chain joins TRBV5-1 and TRBJ2-3, with TRBD1 matching 9 bases. V lost 0 bases and J lost 3; bases outside the gene matches: 2. This CDR3 spans 15 amino acids. CDR1 SGHRS and CDR2 YFSETQ come from the germline V gene.

J is TRBJ2-1 and V is TRBV27; 7 nucleotides agree with TRBD2. The CDR3 is 16 amino acids. CDR1 is MNHEY, CDR2 SMNVEV, per germline (reference sequence). V gave up 5 bases and J gave up 2 bases; unmatched junction bases: 9. CDR3 sequence: CASSTYGLGAYNEQFF. CDR3 bases: TGTGCCAGCAGTACCTACGGACTAGGAGCCTACAATGAGCAGTTCTTC.

Written as DNA, the CDR3 is TGTGCCAGCGAAAGGGGAAACTCCTACGAGCAGTACTTC. It is translated as CASERGNSYEQYF. The chain recombines TRBV2 with TRBJ2-7; a weak D match, TRBD1 (5 bases). Germline CDR1 reads SNHLY; CDR2 reads FYNNEI. Trimming left V 8 bases short and J 0 bases short, with 11 bases between. The CDR3 sequence is 13 residues long.

This clonotype appeared a few times. The chain employs TRBV20-1 and TRBJ1-5, with TRBD1 matching 9 bases. This CDR3 is 14 amino acids long. CDR1 DFQATT and CDR2 SNEGSKA come from the germline V gene (reference sequence). The ends lost 3 bases at V and 6 bases at J; junction bases unmatched: 6. The CDR3 region has the DNA TGCAGTGCTAGGGTTACAGGGGGCCCTCAGCCCCAGCATTTT. Protein: CSARVTGGPQPQHF.